Each of the 26 T cell receptor beta chains below was sequenced from the same sample in a study of blood T cell repertoires in COVID-19 (dated by TCRdb to 2018 to 2021). The method behind the library was the immunoSEQ multiplex PCR assay. The clones in this table, taken by TCRdb from immuneACCESS, are in-frame only. Not every clone is retained; where verified, under half of the shortfall comes from an unresolved V gene, and the cause of the rest is unknown. For this sample there are 150,000 to 200,000 clones; around 82% appear just once. The ten largest clones capture 7.5% to 10% of the sample. Sequencing input: peripheral blood. All receptors come from a woman of 80 years or more with acute or convalescent COVID-19.

This sequence joins TRBV12-2 and TRBJ1-5. TRBV12-2 is a recognized pseudogene. The CDR3 has 15 residues. CDR3 sequence (DNA): TGTGCAAGTCGCTTAGTGGCGGCTTACAATCAGCCCCAGCATTTT. Translating it yields CASRLVAAYNQPQHF.

The chain has TRBV7-2 and TRBJ1-1, with 11 bases aligning to TRBD1. Trimming at V came to 5 bases and at J to 5 bases, leaving 7 bases not matched to a gene. The CDR3 runs 15 residues. Germline CDR1 and CDR2: SGHTA and FQGNSA. The CDR3 DNA sequence: TGTGCCAGCAGCCTACGGACAGGGGGCAGTACTGAAGCTTTCTTT. Translated, it gives CASSLRTGGSTEAFF. Full variable domain (outside the CDR3, taken from reference TRBV7-2 and TRBJ1-1): GAGVSQSPSNKVTEKGKDVELRCDPISGHTALYWYRQSLGQGLEFLIYFQGNSAPDKSGLPSDRFSAERTGGSVSTLTIQRTQQEDSAVYLCASSLRTGGSTEAFFGQGTRLTVV.

This rearrangement joins TRBV7-2 to TRBJ1-5; D uncertain. The CDR3 has 14 residues. Germline assignment: CDR1 SGHTA and CDR2 FQGNSA. V lost 2 bases and J 0 bases, leaving 5 bases between the germline ends. In DNA form, the CDR3 reads TGTGCCAGCAGCTTAAGGAGTAGCAATCAGCCCCAGCATTTT. Its translation: CASSLRSSNQPQHF.

The chain recombines TRBV19 with TRBJ1-5, with a tentative D call TRBD1 (5 bases). V lost 3 bases and J lost 6, with 24 bases in between. Per germline, CDR1 LNHDA and CDR2 SQIVND (reference sequence). The CDR3 extends over 18 amino acids. The CDR3 DNA reads as TGTGCCAGTAGTATCGGGTCTGGGTTAGGAGGGGTTGTTCAGCCCCAGCATTTT. Translation: CASSIGSGLGGVVQPQHF.

The V and J genes are TRBV6-5 and TRBJ2-5; D perhaps matches TRBD2 (6 bases). V lost 7 bases to trimming and J lost 5 bases, with 14 bases between them. Germline V gene lookup returns CDR1 MNHEY and CDR2 SVGAGI. The CDR3 covers 13 residues. CDR3 in DNA: TGTGCCAGCAAAGGGGCGGGGAGGGAGACCCAGTACTTC. It encodes CASKGAGRETQYF.

The chain combines TRBV29-1 with TRBJ2-1; the match to TRBD2 covers 15 bases. V trimming: 4 bases; J trimming: 8 bases; junction bases outside the gene matches: 9. Looked up from germline, CDR1 is SQVTM and CDR2 is ANQGSEA. The CDR3 runs to 16 residues. Here the CDR3 reads CSVAPRTSGRADEQFF. CDR3 DNA sequence: TGCAGCGTTGCCCCCCGGACTAGCGGGAGGGCTGATGAGCAGTTCTTC.

This clone was seen only a few times. The chain has TRBV7-9 and TRBJ2-7, with D possibly being TRBD2 (5 bases). The CDR3 has 14 residues. Germline loops: CDR1 SEHNR, CDR2 FQNEAQ (reference sequence). The germline V and J ends were trimmed by 5 bases and 0 bases, with 11 bases remaining between them. The CDR3 nucleotides read TGTGCCAGCAGCCCTAGCCCCAGCTCCTACGAGCAGTACTTC. This gives the protein CASSPSPSSYEQYF.

The CDR3 sequence is CASSSRGPSGDEKLFF. DNA for the CDR3: TGCGCCAGCAGCTCTAGAGGGCCCTCGGGGGATGAAAAACTGTTTTTT. The rearrangement links TRBV5-1 to TRBJ1-4; TRBD1 is a possible D gene (5 bases). This CDR3 comprises 16 residues. CDR1 is SGHRS and CDR2 is YFSETQ in the germline V gene. Trimming removed 3 bases at V and 6 bases at J, with 18 bases between.

The V gene is TRBV6-1, the J gene TRBJ1-1; D uncertain. The length of the CDR3 is 14 residues. Germline V CDR1 and CDR2: MNHNS, SASEGT. V lost 1 base, J lost 4 bases, and 10 bases lay in between. The CDR3 nucleotides are TGTGCCAGCAGTGAAGAAGGAACAGTCACTGAAGCTTTCTTT. Encoded protein: CASSEEGTVTEAFF.

The chain employs TRBV5-6 and TRBJ2-1; D possibly corresponds to TRBD2 (6 bases). Trimming pared 0 bases from V and 4 bases from J, leaving 23 bases between. This CDR3 region has 19 residues. In germline, CDR1 is SGHDT, CDR2 YYEEEE. The CDR3 nucleotides are TGTGCCAGCAGCTTGGTCGGGCCCGGGAGAAGGGCCACTTACAATGAGCAGTTCTTC. Encoded protein: CASSLVGPGRRATYNEQFF.

The chain joins TRBV7-9 to TRBJ2-6; D may be TRBD1 (5 bases). This CDR3 contains 19 residues. Per germline, CDR1 SEHNR and CDR2 FQNEAQ (reference sequence). Trimming pared 0 bases from V and 0 bases from J, leaving 15 bases between. DNA of the CDR3: TGTGCCAGCAGCTTAGCGAGAGCAGGGCTACGCTCTGGGGCCAACGTCCTGACTTTC. This encodes CASSLARAGLRSGANVLTF.

Here the CDR3 DNA reads TGTGCCAGCAGTTTTTGGGAGAGCAATCAGCCCCAGCATTTT. It is translated as CASSFWESNQPQHF. The chain combines TRBV6-6 with TRBJ1-5; D uncertain. The CDR3 consists of 14 residues. Trimming left V 4 bases short and J 1 base short, with 8 bases between. Germline V gene data show CDR1 as MNHNY and CDR2 as SVGAGI (reference sequence).

The chain uses TRBV10-3 and TRBJ2-2, with TRBD2 matching 7 bases. Germline V lookup: CDR1 ENHRY, CDR2 SYGVKD. CDR3 length: 13 amino acids. The V segment lost 9 bases and the J segment 4 bases; nucleotides outside the gene matches: 5. The chain's CDR3 is CAMAGAVTGELFF. The CDR3 DNA follows: TGTGCCATGGCGGGAGCGGTCACCGGGGAGCTGTTTTTT.

This clone was seen more than once but under ten times. V usage is TRBV4-2 and J usage is TRBJ1-3; tentative D call: TRBD1 (5 bases). This CDR3 region has 16 residues. The V end lost 4 bases, the J end lost 1 base, and 14 bases lay between the germline ends. Germline CDR1 and CDR2: LGHNA and YNFKEQ. For the CDR3, the DNA is TGTGCCAGCAGCCTGGGGGGACCGAGATCTGGAAACACCATATATTTT. Residues: CASSLGGPRSGNTIYF.

This clone was seen a handful of times. The sample carries other DNA sequences with the same CDR3. This sequence joins TRBV2 and TRBJ2-2, with D possibly matching TRBD1 (6 bases). Germline values: CDR1 SNHLY, CDR2 FYNNEI. V lost 6 bases to trimming and J lost 2 bases, with 10 bases between them. This CDR3 is built from 14 residues. The CDR3 reads CASRPGVNTGELFF. The CDR3 coding sequence is TGTGCCAGCAGACCAGGGGTTAACACCGGGGAGCTGTTTTTT.

This clone was observed once. DNA of the CDR3: TGTGCCAGCAGTTTTTCCCGGGACACCGGGGAGCTGTTTTTT. Translated: CASSFSRDTGELFF. The chain has TRBV6-5 and TRBJ2-2; no clear D gene. The CDR3 is made up of 14 amino acids. The V gene lost 4 bases and the J gene lost 3 bases, with 9 bases spanning the gap. Germline V gene lookup returns CDR1 MNHEY and CDR2 SVGAGI.

The chain is built from TRBV10-3 and TRBJ1-1; 8 nucleotides align to TRBD1. The CDR3 sequence is 13 residues long. Germline assignment: CDR1 ENHRY and CDR2 SYGVKD. The V segment lost 11 bases and the J segment 1 base; nucleotides outside the gene matches: 6. This CDR3 is CAFRQGPNTEAFF. The CDR3 DNA reads TGTGCCTTCCGACAGGGGCCGAACACTGAAGCTTTCTTT.

V is TRBV6-5 and J is TRBJ2-7; tentative D call: TRBD2 (6 bases). This CDR3 region has 14 residues. Trimming took 3 bases from V and 1 from J, leaving 10 bases between them. Per germline, CDR1 MNHEY and CDR2 SVGAGI. CDR3 in amino acids: CASSYERESYEQYF. Here the CDR3 DNA reads TGTGCCAGCAGTTATGAACGGGAGTCCTACGAGCAGTACTTC.

Only one count was recorded for this clone. The chain combines TRBV19 with TRBJ1-2; D might be TRBD1 (6 bases). Germline V CDR1 and CDR2: LNHDA, SQIVND (reference sequence). This CDR3 contains 15 residues. Trimming stripped 3 bases from V and 6 bases from J, with 17 bases between. CDR3 residues: CASSIPRGKNDGYTF. In DNA form, the CDR3 reads TGTGCCAGTAGTATTCCCAGGGGCAAAAATGATGGCTACACCTTC. Drawing the rest from reference TRBV19 and TRBJ1-2, the complete variable domain is DGGITQSPKYLFRKEGQNVTLSCEQNLNHDAMYWYRQDPGQGLRLIYYSQIVNDFQKGDIAEGYSVSREKKESFPLTVTSAQKNPTAFYLCASSIPRGKNDGYTFGSGTRLTVV.

The chain couples TRBV5-5 to TRBJ1-3; D is possibly TRBD1 (5 bases). The CDR3 length is 15 residues. With 5 bases removed from V and 4 bases from J, the gap between germline ends came to 16 bases. The germline CDR1 and CDR2 sequences are SGHKS and YYEKEE (reference sequence). The CDR3 reads CASRPLGGSGNTIYF. The CDR3 DNA reads TGTGCCAGCAGGCCACTTGGGGGGTCAGGAAACACCATATATTTT. Variable domain in full (rest from reference TRBV5-5 and TRBJ1-3): DAGVTQSPTHLIKTRGQQVTLRCSPISGHKSVSWYQQVLGQGPQFIFQYYEKEERGRGNFPDRFSARQFPNYSSELNVNALLLGDSALYLCASRPLGGSGNTIYFGEGSWLTVV.

The chain couples TRBV5-5 to TRBJ1-1; the D is unclear. CDR1 and CDR2 from the germline V gene are SGHKS and YYEKEE (reference sequence). V lost 1 base and J 4 bases, leaving 14 bases between the germline ends. The CDR3 length is 15 residues. The CDR3 bases are TGTGCCAGCAGCTTGTCGAGGCCACCGGGCACTGAAGCTTTCTTT. Its protein is CASSLSRPPGTEAFF.

The chain carries TRBV9 and TRBJ2-1; no definite D call. Germline-derived CDR1 and CDR2 are SGDLS and YYNGEE. The CDR3 has 15 residues. V lost 1 base and J 0 bases, leaving 8 bases between the germline ends. The CDR3 sequence: CASSVRDISYNEQFF. The CDR3 DNA sequence: TGTGCCAGCAGCGTAAGAGACATCTCCTACAATGAGCAGTTCTTC.

The J gene is TRBJ2-1, the V gene TRBV6-4, with 13 bases aligning to TRBD2. The CDR3 spans 15 residues. V lost 6 bases to trimming and J lost 9 bases; unmatched junction nucleotides: 8. In germline, CDR1 is MRHNA, CDR2 SNTAGT. Written as DNA, the CDR3 is TGTGCCAGCAGCCCCGGACTAGCGGGAGTGGGTGAGCAGTTCTTC. This codes for CASSPGLAGVGEQFF.

The chain uses TRBV7-8 and TRBJ2-5; possibly TRBD2 for D (5 bases). Germline CDR1 SGHVS, CDR2 FQNEAQ. V was clipped by 7 bases and J by 2 bases, with 17 bases between them. This CDR3 has 15 amino acids. CDR3 in DNA: TGTGCCAGCACACCCCCGGGGTGGGAACAAGAGACCCAGTACTTC. Protein: CASTPPGWEQETQYF. Based on the CDR3 plus reference TRBV7-8 and TRBJ2-5, the full variable domain is GAGVSQSPRYKVAKRGQDVALRCDPISGHVSLFWYQQALGQGPEFLTYFQNEAQLDKSGLPSDRFFAERPEGSVSTLKIQRTQQEDSAVYLCASTPPGWEQETQYFGPGTRLLVL.

This chain connects TRBV19 to TRBJ1-2, with no clear D. CDR1 is LNHDA, CDR2 SQIVND, per germline (reference sequence). V lost 7 bases and J 5 bases, leaving 8 bases between the germline ends. This CDR3 contains 11 residues. CDR3 DNA sequence: TGTGCCAGTATTGGAGGATATGGCTACACCTTC. It translates to CASIGGYGYTF.

The chain recombines TRBV19 with TRBJ1-2; TRBD1 might be the D (6 bases). The length of the CDR3 is 15 residues. Germline V CDR1 and CDR2: LNHDA, SQIVND (reference sequence). The V end was cut by 4 bases, the J end by 8 bases, with 20 bases between. CDR3 sequence (DNA): TGTGCCAGTAGTAAAACCGGGACACCCTCCGACGGCTACACCTTC. The encoded protein is CASSKTGTPSDGYTF.